The 3 T cell receptor beta chains listed next were all sequenced from one sample in a study of blood T cell repertoires in COVID-19. Here immunoSEQ multiplex PCR was the method, and the copy in TCRdb shows in-frame clones only, minus some. The sample yields about 160,000 clones, around 90% seen once. Sequenced sample: peripheral blood. These TCRs come from a man between 18 and 35 years old with acute or convalescent COVID-19.

This sequence joins TRBV5-5 and TRBJ1-1; 8 nucleotides agree with TRBD1. V was clipped by 4 bases and J by 1 base; unmatched bases: 3. CDR1 is SGHKS, CDR2 YYEKEE, per germline (reference sequence). The CDR3 is 14 amino acids. DNA of the CDR3: TGTGCCAGCAGCATCGACAGGGGGAACACTGAAGCTTTCTTT. Its protein product is CASSIDRGNTEAFF.

The chain couples TRBV21-1 to TRBJ2-3; whether TRBD1, the table's D call, matches the DNA was not checked. TRBV21-1 is deemed a pseudogene. The CDR3 extends over 15 amino acids. The CDR3 spells CASSKGLPGQFTQYF. CDR3 DNA: TGTGCCAGCAGCAAAGGGCTACCGGGACAGTTTACGCAGTATTTT.

This clone has just one count. The rearrangement links TRBV10-3 to TRBJ2-4, with D maybe TRBD1 (6 bases). This CDR3 comprises 13 residues. Between the trimmed V and J ends, which lost 2 bases and 6 bases, there was a span of 8 bases. Germline V gene data show CDR1 as ENHRY and CDR2 as SYGVKD. The CDR3 spells CAISEETGNIQYF. The CDR3 nucleotides read TGTGCCATCAGTGAGGAGACAGGAAACATTCAGTACTTC.